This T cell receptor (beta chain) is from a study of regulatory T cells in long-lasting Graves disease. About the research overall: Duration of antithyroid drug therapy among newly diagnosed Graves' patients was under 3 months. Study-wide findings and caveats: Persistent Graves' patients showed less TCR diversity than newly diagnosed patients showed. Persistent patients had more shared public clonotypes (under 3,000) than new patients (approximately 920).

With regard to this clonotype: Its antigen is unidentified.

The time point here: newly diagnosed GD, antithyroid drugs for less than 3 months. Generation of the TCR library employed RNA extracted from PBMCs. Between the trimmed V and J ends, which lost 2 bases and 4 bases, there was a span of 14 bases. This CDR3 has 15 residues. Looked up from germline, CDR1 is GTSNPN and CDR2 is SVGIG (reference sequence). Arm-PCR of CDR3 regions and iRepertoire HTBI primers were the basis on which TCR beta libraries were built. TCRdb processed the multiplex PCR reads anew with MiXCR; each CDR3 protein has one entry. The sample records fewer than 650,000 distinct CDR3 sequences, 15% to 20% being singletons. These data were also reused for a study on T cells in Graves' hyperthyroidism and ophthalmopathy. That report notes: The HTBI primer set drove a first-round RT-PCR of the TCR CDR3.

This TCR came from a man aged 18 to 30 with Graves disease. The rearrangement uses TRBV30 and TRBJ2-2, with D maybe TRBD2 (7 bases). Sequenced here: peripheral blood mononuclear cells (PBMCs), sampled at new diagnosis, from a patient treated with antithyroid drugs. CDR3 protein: CAWSRGAGTTGELFF. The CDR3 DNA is TGTGCCTGGAGTCGGGGGGCAGGGACCACCGGGGAGCTGTTTTTT.